The next 27 T cell receptor beta chains were all read from a single sample in a study of shared clonotypes between healthy human individuals. Profiled with immunoSEQ multiplex PCR; TCRdb holds only in-frame clones, not every one. The table lists roughly 2.1 million clones, about 93% of them singletons, with roughly 1.8% in the top ten. Terminally differentiated effector memory CD45RA+ cells were left out of the naive CD8 fraction, which was CD45RO-negative and positively selected for CCR7. Sequenced: naive CD8+ T cells from PBMCs. These receptors were obtained from a man aged 18 to 29 in good health. Some clones in this sample may be carry-over from other donors' samples.

The V gene is TRBV9, the J gene TRBJ1-1; D not certain. The V gene's germline CDR1 is SGDLS and CDR2 YYNGEE. The germline V and J ends were trimmed by 3 bases and 1 base, with 7 bases remaining between them. The CDR3 spans 13 residues. The CDR3 DNA sequence: TGTGCCAGCAGCGGGCAAGCGAACACTGAAGCTTTCTTT. As protein: CASSGQANTEAFF.

The chain recombines TRBV15 with TRBJ1-2; 7 nucleotides align to TRBD1. The CDR3 is made up of 13 amino acids. Germline CDR1 is LNHNV and CDR2 is YYDKDF (reference sequence). Unmatched junction bases numbered 7, after V lost 5 bases and J lost 7 bases. The CDR3 sequence: CATSSDRRGGYTF. Written as DNA, the CDR3 is TGTGCCACCAGCTCGGACAGGCGGGGTGGCTACACCTTC.

The table lists this clone with a count of one. The genes are TRBV27 and TRBJ1-2; D perhaps matches TRBD1 (5 bases). The germline V gene encodes CDR1 MNHEY and CDR2 SMNVEV (reference sequence). Deletions cut 8 bases from V and 7 bases from J, with 14 bases between. The CDR3 totals 12 residues. The CDR3 protein is CASGRGSGGYTF. As DNA, the CDR3 is TGTGCCAGCGGACGGGGGTCGGGTGGCTACACCTTC.

J is TRBJ2-4 and V is TRBV5-1; 10 nucleotides match TRBD1. The CDR3 loop spans 17 amino acids. Trimming at V came to 2 bases and at J to 8 bases, leaving 13 bases not matched to a gene. The germline V gene encodes CDR1 SGHRS and CDR2 YFSETQ. This chain's CDR3 is CASSFFGGQGPEDIQYF. The CDR3 DNA reads TGCGCCAGCAGCTTTTTTGGGGGACAGGGGCCCGAGGACATTCAGTACTTC.

The rearrangement joins TRBV11-1 to TRBJ2-1, with TRBD2 matching 8 bases. V was clipped by 4 bases and J by 2 bases; unmatched bases: 4. This CDR3 comprises 15 residues. Germline values: CDR1 SGHAT, CDR2 FQDESV (reference sequence). The CDR3 DNA is TGTGCCAGCAGCTACAATAGCGGGGCCTACAATGAGCAGTTCTTC. This codes for CASSYNSGAYNEQFF.

This sequence joins TRBV13 and TRBJ2-4, with TRBD2 matching 9 bases. The V and J ends lost 0 bases and 0 bases, in that order; junction bases with no gene match: 3. Germline CDR1 PRHDT, CDR2 FYEKMQ (reference sequence). The CDR3 length is 17 residues. The CDR3 nucleotides read TGTGCCAGCAGCTTAGGACTAGCGGGCTTAGCCAAAAACATTCAGTACTTC. Translating it yields CASSLGLAGLAKNIQYF.

This clone was counted between two and nine times. Additional DNA sequences in this sample encode the identical CDR3. The chain has TRBV5-6 and TRBJ2-7, with no clear D. V lost 0 bases and J lost 0, with 4 bases in between. Germline values: CDR1 SGHDT, CDR2 YYEEEE. The CDR3 loop spans 13 amino acids. CDR3 nucleotides: TGTGCCAGCAGCTTGGCCAGCTCCTACGAGCAGTACTTC. Protein sequence: CASSLASSYEQYF.

The rearrangement joins TRBV5-1 to TRBJ1-1; D is ambiguous. The CDR3 extends over 14 amino acids. Trimming stripped 5 bases from V and 6 bases from J, with 17 bases between. Germline V lookup: CDR1 SGHRS, CDR2 YFSETQ. This CDR3 is CASSPRSRSPEAFF. DNA of the CDR3: TGCGCCAGCAGTCCCAGAAGCAGGAGCCCTGAAGCTTTCTTT.

The chain combines TRBV27 with TRBJ1-1; TRBD1 is a possible D gene (5 bases). V lost 2 bases, J lost 4 bases, and 14 bases lay in between. This CDR3 comprises 15 residues. Per germline, CDR1 MNHEY and CDR2 SMNVEV (reference sequence). The DNA for the CDR3 is TGTGCCAGCAGTTTAACCCGCGGCGGGACCACTGAAGCTTTCTTT. The encoded protein is CASSLTRGGTTEAFF.

The gene calls are TRBV7-9 and TRBJ1-5; 10 nucleotides match TRBD1. Germline CDR1 reads SEHNR; CDR2 reads FQNEAQ (reference sequence). The CDR3 has 16 residues. Losses at the gene ends were 2 bases for V and 4 bases for J; bases not matched to a gene: 5. Here the CDR3 DNA reads TGTGCCAGCAGCTTAACGACAGGGGGCATTAATCAGCCCCAGCATTTT. Translated, it gives CASSLTTGGINQPQHF.

As concerns this clone: The sample has other DNA sequences that encode this CDR3 too. V usage is TRBV5-4 and J usage is TRBJ1-2, with 7 nucleotides matching TRBD1. The trim removed 0 bases at V and 4 bases at J, leaving 0 bases unmatched. This CDR3 is 13 amino acids long. From germline, CDR1 is SGHNT and CDR2 YYREEE (reference sequence). The CDR3 here is CASSLDRGYGYTF. CDR3 nucleotide sequence: TGTGCCAGCAGCTTGGACAGGGGCTATGGCTACACCTTC.

The rearrangement joins TRBV19 to TRBJ1-1, with a possible D match to TRBD1 (6 bases). The CDR3 extends over 13 amino acids. The V end lost 6 bases, the J end lost 0 bases, and 8 bases lay between the germline ends. Germline V gene sequence: CDR1 LNHDA, CDR2 SQIVND (reference sequence). CDR3 in amino acids: CASRWTVNTEAFF. The CDR3, as DNA: TGTGCCAGTAGGTGGACAGTGAACACTGAAGCTTTCTTT.

This clone was picked up one time. V and J are TRBV20-1 and TRBJ1-2, with 7 bases fitting TRBD1. CDR1 DFQATT and CDR2 SNEGSKA come from the germline V gene (reference sequence). The CDR3 loop spans 10 amino acids. Unmatched junction bases numbered 1, after V lost 4 bases and J lost 8 bases. CDR3 nucleotides: TGCAGTGCTAACAGGGGCGGCTACACCTTC. This gives the protein CSANRGGYTF.

This chain uses TRBV9 with TRBJ1-4; D is possibly TRBD1 (5 bases). In germline, CDR1 is SGDLS, CDR2 YYNGEE. The CDR3 sequence is 16 residues long. Trimming shortened V by 6 bases and J by 0 bases, and 15 bases separated the two germline ends. The CDR3 is CASTPGGYPTNEKLFF. The CDR3 DNA sequence: TGTGCCAGCACCCCGGGGGGATACCCAACTAATGAAAAACTGTTTTTT.

The genes are TRBV2 and TRBJ2-2; D possibly corresponds to TRBD2 (5 bases). This CDR3 spans 14 amino acids. Between the trimmed V and J ends, which lost 4 bases and 4 bases, there was a span of 10 bases. The germline V gene encodes CDR1 SNHLY and CDR2 FYNNEI. CDR3 sequence (DNA): TGTGCCAGCAGTGGGGCCGAGGGCACCGGGGAGCTGTTTTTT. The encoded protein is CASSGAEGTGELFF.

CDR3 residues: CASSVEPPSGRPSYEQYF. The CDR3 DNA is TGTGCCAGCAGCGTAGAACCCCCTAGCGGGAGGCCCTCCTACGAGCAGTACTTC. The rearrangement uses TRBV9 and TRBJ2-7, with 11 bases aligning to TRBD2. Per germline, CDR1 SGDLS and CDR2 YYNGEE. J gave up 0 bases and V 0 bases, and 8 bases lay outside the gene matches. The CDR3 runs to 18 residues.

The gene calls are TRBV30 and TRBJ2-5; tentatively, D is TRBD1 or TRBD2 (5 bases each). V lost 0 bases, J lost 2 bases, and 10 bases lay in between. The CDR3 extends over 14 amino acids. The germline CDR1 and CDR2 sequences are GTSNPN and SVGIG (reference sequence). The chain's CDR3 is CAWSVGDLQETQYF. The CDR3 DNA follows: TGTGCCTGGAGTGTGGGGGACCTGCAAGAGACCCAGTACTTC.

The chain carries TRBV6-1 and TRBJ2-7; possibly TRBD1 or TRBD2 for D (5 bases each). The germline V and J ends were trimmed by 8 bases and 2 bases, with 10 bases remaining between them. Germline V CDR1 and CDR2: MNHNS, SASEGT. The CDR3 has 12 residues. CDR3 sequence (DNA): TGTGCCAGCGAGGGCAGGGCCTACGAGCAGTACTTC. Translation: CASEGRAYEQYF.

This clone came up many times. A read error is possible here, since a much larger clone lies one base away. This same CDR3 is encoded by further DNA sequences in the sample. As DNA, the CDR3 is TGTGCCAGCAGCGTAGGGGGGTACACTGAAGCTTTCTTT. Encoded protein: CASSVGGYTEAFF. The J gene is TRBJ1-1, the V gene TRBV9; D may be TRBD1 (5 bases). The ends were cut back, 0 bases at V and 3 bases at J, with 6 bases in the middle. The length of the CDR3 is 13 residues. Germline V lookup: CDR1 SGDLS, CDR2 YYNGEE.

The V call is TRBV27, the J call TRBJ2-1; TRBD2 is a possible D gene (5 bases). CDR3 length: 14 amino acids. The V gene lost 5 bases and the J gene lost 2 bases, with 10 bases spanning the gap. Germline assignment: CDR1 MNHEY and CDR2 SMNVEV (reference sequence). The CDR3 sequence is CASSNSAPYNEQFF. CDR3 bases: TGTGCCAGCAGTAATAGCGCCCCCTACAATGAGCAGTTCTTC.

The rearrangement links TRBV19 to TRBJ1-5, with D hard to call. The germline V gene encodes CDR1 LNHDA and CDR2 SQIVND (reference sequence). The CDR3 sequence is 15 residues long. Deletions cut 3 bases from V and 0 bases from J, with 9 bases between. The CDR3 is CASSIYGFSNQPQHF. In DNA form, the CDR3 reads TGTGCCAGTAGTATTTATGGGTTTAGCAATCAGCCCCAGCATTTT.

V is TRBV4-3 and J is TRBJ1-4, with 9 bases matching TRBD1. From germline, CDR1 is LGHNA and CDR2 YSLEER. The junction had 2 bases not matched to a gene; V was cut back by 4 bases and J by 5 bases. This CDR3 comprises 14 residues. The CDR3 bases are TGCGCCAGCAGCCGGGACAGGGAAAATGAAAAACTGTTTTTT. Translating gives CASSRDRENEKLFF.

This clone was seen once. V is TRBV7-6 and J is TRBJ2-1, with 8 bases identical to TRBD2. The CDR3 totals 15 residues. With V trimmed by 5 bases and J by 2 bases, 5 bases remained unmatched. In germline, CDR1 is SGHVS, CDR2 FNYEAQ. The CDR3 is CASSRIAGTYNEQFF. DNA for the CDR3: TGTGCCAGCAGCCGGATAGCGGGAACCTACAATGAGCAGTTCTTC.

The chain recombines TRBV28 with TRBJ2-1; 8 bases map to TRBD1. The V gene's germline CDR1 is MDHEN and CDR2 SYDVKM. The junction had 14 bases not matched to a gene; V was cut back by 3 bases and J by 4 bases. There are 18 residues in the CDR3. The CDR3 bases are TGTGCCAGCAGTTTCTTTCTTACCGGGACAGGTCGTTACAATGAGCAGTTCTTC. Translation: CASSFFLTGTGRYNEQFF.

The chain links TRBV7-9 to TRBJ2-3; TRBD2 matches at 9 bases. Germline assignment: CDR1 SEHNR and CDR2 FQNEAQ (reference sequence). CDR3 size: 15 residues. After removal of 2 bases from V and 4 bases from J, the junction contained 4 bases not matched to a gene. Written as DNA, the CDR3 is TGTGCCAGCAGCTTAATAGCGGGAGTATCAGATACGCAGTATTTT. Protein product: CASSLIAGVSDTQYF.

This clone was detected only once. At the DNA level, this CDR3 is encoded by other sequences in the same sample as well. V gene TRBV2 combines with J gene TRBJ1-1, with D unclear. Germline CDR1 reads SNHLY; CDR2 reads FYNNEI. Trimming took 2 bases from V and 8 from J, leaving 9 bases between them. The CDR3 extends over 12 amino acids. The CDR3 DNA sequence: TGTGCCAGCAGTGAATCTAGGGCAGAAGCTTTCTTT. Its protein is CASSESRAEAFF.

The CDR3 DNA sequence: TGTGCCAGCAGACTAGCGGGAGGGACTTACAATGAGCAGTTCTTC. Encoded protein: CASRLAGGTYNEQFF. The chain couples TRBV2 to TRBJ2-1; 13 bases line up with TRBD2. Germline V lookup: CDR1 SNHLY, CDR2 FYNNEI. With 6 bases clipped from V and 4 bases from J, the junction kept 3 bases outside the gene matches. The CDR3 contains 15 residues.